This T cell receptor (beta chain) was sequenced for a study of blood T cell repertoires in COVID-19. Overall study context: Samples taken during acute and convalescent COVID-19 were collected in the United States, Italy and Spain. PBMCs, B-cell-depleted T cells, or T cells provided the cDNA or gDNA that made up the material.

Authors' data handling: By means of reference gene primer amplification, nucleated cell counts were estimated. Using immunoSEQ multiplex PCR, the repertoire was profiled, and TCRdb retains in-frame clones only, with some absent. D and trimming were read from the DNA, whereas the V and J calls and clone size are those reported in that table. In the table there are under 150,000 clones, roughly 88% of which are singletons. The germline V and J ends were trimmed by 4 bases and 5 bases, with 12 bases remaining between them. This CDR3 comprises 13 residues. Germline V CDR1 and CDR2: MGHDK, SYGVNS. This sequence originates from a man aged 50-59 years with acute or convalescent COVID-19. The sequenced sample was peripheral blood. This chain joins TRBV25-1 and TRBJ2-7; the D gene is possibly TRBD2 (6 bases). The CDR3 here is CASSGAGWHEQYF. The CDR3 DNA is TGTGCCAGCAGTGGGGCGGGATGGCACGAGCAGTACTTC.